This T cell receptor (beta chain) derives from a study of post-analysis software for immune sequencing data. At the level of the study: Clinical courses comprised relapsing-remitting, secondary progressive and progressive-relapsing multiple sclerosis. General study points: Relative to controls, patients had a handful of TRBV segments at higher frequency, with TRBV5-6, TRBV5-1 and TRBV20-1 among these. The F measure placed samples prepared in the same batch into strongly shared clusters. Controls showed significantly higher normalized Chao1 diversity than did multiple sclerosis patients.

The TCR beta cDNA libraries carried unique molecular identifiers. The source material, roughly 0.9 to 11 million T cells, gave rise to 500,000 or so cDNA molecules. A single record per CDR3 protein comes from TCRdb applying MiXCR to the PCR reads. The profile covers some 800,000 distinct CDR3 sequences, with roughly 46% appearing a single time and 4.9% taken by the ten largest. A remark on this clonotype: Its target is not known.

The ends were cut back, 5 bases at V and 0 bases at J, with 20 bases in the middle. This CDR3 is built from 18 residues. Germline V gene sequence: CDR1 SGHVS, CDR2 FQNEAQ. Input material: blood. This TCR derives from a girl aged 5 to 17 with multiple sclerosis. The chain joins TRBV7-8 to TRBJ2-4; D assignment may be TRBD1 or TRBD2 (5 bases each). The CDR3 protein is CASSASGPKVLAKNIQYF. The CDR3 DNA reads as TGTGCCAGCAGCGCATCGGGACCGAAAGTACTAGCCAAAAACATTCAGTACTTC.